Listed below are T cell receptor beta chains from one sample, sequenced in a study of T cell responses to AZD1222 COVID-19 vaccine. Produced via immunoSEQ multiplex PCR; TCRdb's table is partial and in-frame only. The table shows over 110,000 clones, with approximately 90% occurring only once. Source: peripheral blood, taken on day 0 of AZD1222 vaccination. The receptors were sampled from an adult in good health. Both conserved end residues are part of each CDR3.

V gene	CDR3 protein
TRBV28	CASSFESSYNSPLHF
TRBV6-2/TRBV6-3	CASSYTGGWETQYF
TRBV30	CAWRADRAGYTSPLHF
TRBV11-2	CASSFFTGGDTEAFF
TRBV6-5	CASSRDRATDTQYF
TRBV3-1/TRBV3-2	CASSQRGYYGYTF
TRBV6-5	CASSYRLQGDTEAFF
TRBV10-3	CAIRNNFPVTTEAFF
TRBV18	CASSPTSGGHEQYF
TRBV18	CASLGTSGAGYEQYF
TRBV20-1	CSATRTEAFF
TRBV10-3	CAIKGTGSKGDPMSTEAFF
TRBV5-8	CASSPNSQSRQYF
TRBV10-1	CASSLSGSADTQYF
TRBV18	CASSQSQGPNEKLFF
TRBV28	CASSLIALNEQYF
TRBV6-4	CASSFDPFTGELFF
TRBV3-1/TRBV3-2	CASSQLGRENSPLHF
TRBV10-3	CASNYNSNQPQHF
TRBV15	CATPGGRGNTGELFF
TRBV19	CASSMKRGRRKTQYF
TRBV28	CASSFRQGASYF
TRBV11-2	CASSLGLLGRNTEAFF
TRBV9	CASSPIAGGPETQYF
TRBV4-3	CASSPGGF
TRBV29-1	CSAPGQGNTEAFF
TRBV2	CASSDRVANTEAFF
TRBV13	CASSLERTGWNGYTF
TRBV5-1	CASSTGGASEKLFF
TRBV2	CASSSPGQGEETQYF